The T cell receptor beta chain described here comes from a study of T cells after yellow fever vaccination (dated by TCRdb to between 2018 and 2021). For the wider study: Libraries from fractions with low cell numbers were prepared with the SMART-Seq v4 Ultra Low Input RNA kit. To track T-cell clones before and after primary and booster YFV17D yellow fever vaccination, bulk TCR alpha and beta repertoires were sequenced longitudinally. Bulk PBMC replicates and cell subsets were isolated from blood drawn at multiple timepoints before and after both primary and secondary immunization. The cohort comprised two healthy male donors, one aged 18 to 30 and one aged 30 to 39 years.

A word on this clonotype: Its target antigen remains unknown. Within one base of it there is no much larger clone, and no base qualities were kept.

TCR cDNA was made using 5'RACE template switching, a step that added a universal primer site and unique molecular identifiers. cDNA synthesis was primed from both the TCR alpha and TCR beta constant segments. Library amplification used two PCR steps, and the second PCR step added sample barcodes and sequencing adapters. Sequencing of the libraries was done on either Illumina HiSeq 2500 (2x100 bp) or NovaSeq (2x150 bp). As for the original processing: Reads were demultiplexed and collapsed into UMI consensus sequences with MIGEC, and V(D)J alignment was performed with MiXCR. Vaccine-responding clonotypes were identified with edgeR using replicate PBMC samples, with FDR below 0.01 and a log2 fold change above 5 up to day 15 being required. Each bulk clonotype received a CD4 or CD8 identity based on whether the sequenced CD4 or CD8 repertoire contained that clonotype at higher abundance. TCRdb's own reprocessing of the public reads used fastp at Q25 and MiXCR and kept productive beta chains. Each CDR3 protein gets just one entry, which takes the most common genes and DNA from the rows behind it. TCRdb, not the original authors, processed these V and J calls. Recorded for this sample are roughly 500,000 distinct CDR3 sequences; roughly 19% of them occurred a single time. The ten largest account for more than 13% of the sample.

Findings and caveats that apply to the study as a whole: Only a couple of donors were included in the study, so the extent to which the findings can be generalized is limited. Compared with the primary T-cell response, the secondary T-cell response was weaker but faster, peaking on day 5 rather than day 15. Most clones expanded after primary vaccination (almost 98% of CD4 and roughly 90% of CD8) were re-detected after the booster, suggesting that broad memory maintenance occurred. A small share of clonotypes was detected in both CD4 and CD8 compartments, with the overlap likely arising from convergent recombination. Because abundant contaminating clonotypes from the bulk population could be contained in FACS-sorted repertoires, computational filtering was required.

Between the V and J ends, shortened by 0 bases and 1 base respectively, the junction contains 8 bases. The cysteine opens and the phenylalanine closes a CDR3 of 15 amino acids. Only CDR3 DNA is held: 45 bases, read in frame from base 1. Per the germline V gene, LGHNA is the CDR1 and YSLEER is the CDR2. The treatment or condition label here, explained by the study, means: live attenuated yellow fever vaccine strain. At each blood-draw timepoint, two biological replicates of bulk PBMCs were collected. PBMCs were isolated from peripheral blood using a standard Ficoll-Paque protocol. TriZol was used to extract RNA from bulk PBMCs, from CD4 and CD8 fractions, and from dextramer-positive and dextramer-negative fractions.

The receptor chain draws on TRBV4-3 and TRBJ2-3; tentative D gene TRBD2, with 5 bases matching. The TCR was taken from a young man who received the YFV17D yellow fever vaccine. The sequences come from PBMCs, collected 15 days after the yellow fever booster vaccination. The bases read TGCGCCAGCAGCCAAGATGACGGGGGCACAGATACGCAGTATTTT. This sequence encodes CASSQDDGGTDTQYF.